The rows below give T cell receptor beta chains drawn from one sample of a study of blood T cell repertoires in COVID-19. The method was immunoSEQ multiplex PCR; TCRdb's version includes in-frame clones alone and lacks a portion of them. The sample has roughly 190,000 clones; approximately 79% are singletons. Sequencing used peripheral blood. These receptors came from a woman in her 50s with acute or convalescent COVID-19. CDR3s include the opening cysteine and the closing phenylalanine or tryptophan. D genes are given only for firm matches. Rows give clone size only sometimes, using once, few, many, or a class for an expanded clone.

once	TRBD1	TRBV5-5	TRBJ2-7	TGTGCCAGTAGCCGGGACAGCCCTAGGCAGCCCAACGAGCAGTACTTC	CASSRDSPRQPNEQYF
-	TRBD2	TRBV28	TRBJ2-7	TGTGCCAGCAGTTTCCCCCGGACGGGGGGGTCCTACGAGCAGTACTTC	CASSFPRTGGSYEQYF
-	-	TRBV6-2/TRBV6-3	TRBJ1-5	TGTGCCAGCAGTTACGGTAGTGCCAATCAGCCCCAGCATTTT	CASSYGSANQPQHF
-	-	TRBV27	TRBJ1-1	TGTGCCAGCAGTTTAATAGACGGAGAAGGCGGGACTGAAGCTTTCTTT	CASSLIDGEGGTEAFF
few	-	TRBV10-3	TRBJ2-1	TGTGCCATCAGTGTTAGACAGATTGATGAGCAGTTCTTC	CAISVRQIDEQFF
-	-	TRBV7-2	TRBJ1-4	TGTGCCAGCAGCTTAAGAGGGCCAGGGGCAACTAATGAAAAACTGTTTTTT	CASSLRGPGATNEKLFF
-	TRBD2	TRBV15	TRBJ2-3	TGTGCCACCAGCCTACGGACTAGCGGGCCAGATACGCAGTATTTT	CATSLRTSGPDTQYF
-	TRBD2	TRBV5-1	TRBJ2-1	TGCGCCAGCAGCTTGTACGGCCCCGCAACTAGCGGGGGGAGGTTCTTC	CASSLYGPATSGGRFF
once	TRBD1	TRBV7-2	TRBJ2-1	TGTGCCAGCAGTTACACGACAGGGGTCGACTACAATGAGCAGTTCTTC	CASSYTTGVDYNEQFF
-	TRBD2	TRBV5-8	TRBJ2-2	TGTGCCAGCGCTATCCAATTTGGGGAGGGCCACACCGGGGAGCTGTTTTTT	CASAIQFGEGHTGELFF
few	-	TRBV18	TRBJ2-7	TGTGCCAGCTCACCAATTGCGATCTCCTACGAGCAGTACTTC	CASSPIAISYEQYF
-	TRBD2	TRBV19	TRBJ2-2	TGTGCCAGTAGGCCTTGGGCGGGGGGTCCGAACACCGGGGAGCTGTTTTTT	CASRPWAGGPNTGELFF